These 22 T cell receptor beta chains were sequenced from one sample in a study of CD8+CD57+ T cells in acquired aplastic anemia. TCR beta VDJ and CDR3 were profiled, and genomic DNA was the template. Using its own MiXCR run on the reads, TCRdb lists one record per CDR3 protein. Among approximately 300,000 distinct CDR3 sequences listed, roughly 53% were seen once. All patients picked for sequencing had shown, by flow cytometry, an expansion of CD8+CD57+ cells. The sample taken for sequencing was sorted CD4+, CD8+, or CD8+CD57+ T cells (not recorded which) from PBMCs. These receptors came from a human donor with aplastic anemia.

This chain uses TRBV11-1 with TRBJ1-5, with D possibly being TRBD1 (5 bases). With 3 bases removed from V and 11 bases from J, the gap between germline ends came to 20 bases. Germline CDR1 is SGHAT and CDR2 is FQDESV (reference sequence). CDR3 length equals 15 residues. The CDR3 is CASSFGGGLGYTQHF. In DNA, the CDR3 is TGTGCCAGCAGCTTTGGGGGGGGTTTGGGATATACCCAGCATTTT.

The sample holds many counts of this clonotype. The chain employs TRBV18 and TRBJ2-3, with D unclear. This CDR3 is 13 amino acids long. V lost 8 bases, J lost 2 bases, and 11 bases lay in between. Germline values: CDR1 KGHSH, CDR2 LQKENI. Here the CDR3 DNA reads TGTGCCAGCACCGACGGAAACACAGATACGCAGTATTTT. Its protein product is CASTDGNTDTQYF.

V gene TRBV29-1 combines with J gene TRBJ2-1; possibly TRBD1 for D (5 bases). Germline lookup yields CDR1 SQVTM and CDR2 ANQGSEA. The CDR3 loop spans 12 amino acids. V lost 1 base, J lost 5 bases, and 6 bases lay in between. DNA of the CDR3: TGCAGCGTTGAAGCCAGGGACAATGAGCAGTTCTTC. Translated, it gives CSVEARDNEQFF.

This clonotype was recorded many times. V usage is TRBV5-1 and J usage is TRBJ2-2, with D tentatively TRBD1 (6 bases). This CDR3 is 15 amino acids long. Looked up from germline, CDR1 is SGHRS and CDR2 is YFSETQ. Trimming removed 0 bases at V and 3 bases at J, with 9 bases between. DNA for the CDR3: TGCGCCAGCAGCTTGGCAGGGGTGGACACCGGGGAGCTGTTTTTT. It encodes CASSLAGVDTGELFF.

This clonotype was recorded at least ten times. This CDR3 reads CASSPGYDGNQPQHF. The CDR3 DNA reads as TGTGCCAGCAGCCCAGGGTATGACGGCAATCAGCCCCAGCATTTT. The gene calls are TRBV7-9 and TRBJ1-5, with D maybe TRBD1 (5 bases). The V end was cut by 5 bases, the J end by 2 bases, with 13 bases between. Per the germline V gene, CDR1 is SEHNR and CDR2 is FQNEAQ (reference sequence). The CDR3 length is 15 residues.

V usage is TRBV2 and J usage is TRBJ2-7, with D uncertain. CDR1 and CDR2 (germline): SNHLY, FYNNEI. The CDR3 loop spans 16 amino acids. Trimming removed 2 bases at V and 0 bases at J, with 14 bases between. This CDR3 reads CASSERNSVVSYEQYF. The CDR3 DNA reads as TGTGCCAGCAGTGAACGGAACAGCGTCGTCTCCTACGAGCAGTACTTC. The whole variable domain, remainder taken from reference TRBV2 and TRBJ2-7, is EPEVTQTPSHQVTQMGQEVILRCVPISNHLYFYWYRQILGQKVEFLVSFYNNEISEKSEIFDDQFSVERPDGSNFTLKIRSTKLEDSAMYFCASSERNSVVSYEQYFGPGTRLTVT.

This clonotype was picked up a small number of times. The gene calls are TRBV5-1 and TRBJ1-5, with unresolved D. The CDR3 is 13 amino acids. Germline V gene lookup returns CDR1 SGHRS and CDR2 YFSETQ. The ends were cut back, 0 bases at V and 4 bases at J, with 5 bases in the middle. The DNA of the CDR3 is TGCGCCAGCAGCTTGGAGACAAATCAGCCCCAGCATTTT. It codes for CASSLETNQPQHF.

This clonotype was found many times. V usage is TRBV3-1 and J usage is TRBJ1-2; 10 bases match TRBD1. CDR3 length equals 14 residues. CDR1 and CDR2 from the germline V gene are LGHDT and YNNKEL (reference sequence). Losses at the gene ends were 5 bases for V and 7 bases for J; bases not matched to a gene: 7. The CDR3 nucleotides are TGTGCCAGCAGCGCCCGACAGGGGGCGCGTGGCTACACCTTC. It codes for CASSARQGARGYTF. Full variable domain (remainder filled in from reference TRBV3-1 and TRBJ1-2): DTAVSQTPKYLVTQMGNDKSIKCEQNLGHDTMYWYKQDSKKFLKIMFSYNNKELIINETVPNRFSPKSPDKAHLNLHINSLELGDSAVYFCASSARQGARGYTFGSGTRLTVV.

A word on this clonotype: Since the CDR3 does not end with the conserved phenylalanine or tryptophan, this likely comes from a read error. The chain recombines TRBV5-1 with TRBJ2-7, with 8 nucleotides matching TRBD1. The J segment lost 3 bases and the V segment lost 3 bases, leaving 5 bases of the junction unmatched. CDR3 length equals 14 residues. The germline CDR1 and CDR2 sequences are SGHRS and YFSETQ. Written as DNA, the CDR3 is TGCGCCAGCAGCTCGGGACAGGAGCTCTACGAGCAGTACTCC. Translating it yields CASSSGQELYEQYS.

This clonotype has ten or more counts. The chain combines TRBV11-2 with TRBJ2-2; a possible D gene is TRBD1 (5 bases). V was cut by 6 bases and J by 1 base, with 12 bases left in between. The CDR3 totals 15 residues. CDR1 SGHAT and CDR2 FQNNGV come from the germline V gene. As DNA, the CDR3 is TGTGCCAGCAGAAGGTGGACACTGAACACCGGGGAGCTGTTTTTT. This gives the protein CASRRWTLNTGELFF.

About this clonotype: The junction departs from the called germline gene at one end, perhaps through a read error. The chain combines TRBV7-6 with TRBJ2-1; D ambiguous. The V gene's germline CDR1 is SGHVS and CDR2 FNYEAQ. The CDR3 is made up of 16 amino acids. The CDR3: CASSGERTLSFNEQFF. The CDR3 DNA follows: TGTGCCAGCAGCGGGGAACGGACCCTCTCCTTCAATGAGCAGTTCTTC.

The gene calls are TRBV7-9 and TRBJ2-7; a weak D match, TRBD2 (6 bases). CDR1 and CDR2 from the germline V gene are SEHNR and FQNEAQ (reference sequence). V lost 8 bases and J lost 5, with 22 bases in between. The CDR3 runs to 15 residues. DNA for the CDR3: TGTGCCAGCGCCGGGAGTGTCGGGACGCAGAACGAGCAGTACTTC. This gives the protein CASAGSVGTQNEQYF.

The chain combines TRBV24-1 with TRBJ1-2; maybe TRBD1 (6 bases). Trimming removed 4 bases from V and 0 bases from J, with 11 bases in between. The CDR3 spans 15 residues. Germline lookup yields CDR1 KGHDR and CDR2 SFDVKD. CDR3 nucleotide sequence: TGTGCCACCAGTGAAGGCGGGGGCTCTAACTATGGCTACACCTTC. Amino acids: CATSEGGGSNYGYTF.

J is TRBJ2-1 and V is TRBV29-1; D uncertain. The CDR3 contains 11 residues. Germline CDR1 reads SQVTM; CDR2 reads ANQGSEA. Trimming took off 3 bases at V and 5 bases at J, with 5 bases between the two ends. The CDR3 loop is CSVERNNEQFF. The CDR3 DNA reads as TGCAGCGTTGAGAGGAACAATGAGCAGTTCTTC.

The table lists this clonotype with a count of one. J is TRBJ1-2 and V is TRBV2; perhaps TRBD1 as D (5 bases). Looked up from germline, CDR1 is SNHLY and CDR2 is FYNNEI. Trimming cost V 5 bases and J 4 bases, with 14 bases left between them. The CDR3 is 14 residues long. The CDR3 is CASSRGGISYGYTF. DNA for the CDR3: TGTGCCAGCAGTCGGGGGGGGATCTCCTATGGCTACACCTTC.

J is TRBJ2-1 and V is TRBV5-6; the D gene could be TRBD1 or TRBD2 (5 bases each). Trimming shortened V by 0 bases and J by 14 bases, and 21 bases separated the two germline ends. The CDR3 loop spans 15 amino acids. Per germline, CDR1 SGHDT and CDR2 YYEEEE. The CDR3 sequence: CASSLDGAGPKGKFF. The CDR3 coding sequence is TGTGCCAGCAGCTTGGACGGGGCGGGCCCTAAGGGGAAGTTCTTC.

This rearrangement joins TRBV2 to TRBJ2-5; 14 bases agree with TRBD2. Germline CDR1 SNHLY, CDR2 FYNNEI. The V and J ends lost 8 bases and 2 bases, in that order; junction bases with no gene match: 4. This CDR3 contains 15 residues. CDR3 in DNA: TGTGCCAGCGGGGGACTAGCGGGAGAACAAGAGACCCAGTACTTC. It yields the protein CASGGLAGEQETQYF.

This clonotype was counted ten times or more. The chain links TRBV6-5 to TRBJ2-1, with TRBD1 matching 8 bases. The CDR3 sequence is 14 residues long. V shed 0 bases and J 5 bases; nucleotides not matched to a gene: 0. Germline CDR1 MNHEY, CDR2 SVGAGI. The CDR3 DNA reads as TGTGCCAGCAGTTACTCGGACAGGGACAATGAGCAGTTCTTC. It specifies CASSYSDRDNEQFF.

Only a few counts were recorded for this clonotype. Written as DNA, the CDR3 is TGTGCCAGCAGCTTAGGGGGGGCAGGAGGAGTTGGCTACACCTTC. Translation: CASSLGGAGGVGYTF. J is TRBJ1-2 and V is TRBV11-2, with D possibly being TRBD1 (6 bases). Germline V CDR1 and CDR2: SGHAT, FQNNGV. V gave up 1 base and J gave up 7 bases, with 16 bases separating them. The CDR3 consists of 15 residues.

About this clonotype itself: One end of the junction fails to match germline, which may point to a read error. The chain couples TRBV20-1 to TRBJ1-6, with D maybe TRBD1 (5 bases). CDR1 and CDR2 from the germline V gene are DFQATT and SNEGSKA (reference sequence). The CDR3 is 14 amino acids. CDR3 DNA sequence: TGCAGTATTCGTCGGTGGACAATGAATTCATCCCTCCACTTT. Its translation: CSIRRWTMNSSLHF.

The V call is TRBV12-3 or TRBV12-4, the J call TRBJ1-6; D remains ambiguous. The CDR3 spans 13 residues. V was shortened by 0 bases and J by 10 bases, with 7 bases between the two germline ends. The DNA of the CDR3 is TGTGCCAGCAGTTTAGCTGAGGGATCACCCCTCCACTTT. Encoded protein: CASSLAEGSPLHF.

This clonotype was counted many times. The chain couples TRBV9 to TRBJ1-3; D gene uncertain. Germline loops: CDR1 SGDLS, CDR2 YYNGEE. The ends were cut back, 0 bases at V and 0 bases at J, with 13 bases in the middle. This CDR3 is built from 17 residues. CDR3 residues: CASSVGQHISSGNTIYF. The CDR3 DNA sequence: TGTGCCAGCAGCGTAGGTCAACACATATCCTCTGGAAACACCATATATTTT.